Included here is one T cell receptor beta chain sequence, with context. The data were taken from a study of technical replicates of blood from a few donors. Using immunoSEQ multiplex PCR, the repertoire was profiled, and TCRdb retains in-frame clones only, with some absent. The table shows around 50,000 clones, with more than 85% occurring only once. The sequence was obtained from a human donor in good health. Some clones in this sample may be carry-over from other donors' samples. Sequencing was performed on PBMCs.

The CDR3 sequence: CASSQMDRDETQYF. The DNA for the CDR3 is TGCGCCAGCAGCCAGATGGACAGGGACGAGACCCAGTACTTC. This chain links TRBV4-3 with TRBJ2-5; 8 bases agree with TRBD1. This CDR3 is built from 14 residues. Germline lookup yields CDR1 LGHNA and CDR2 YSLEER. The junction had 5 bases not matched to a gene; V was cut back by 3 bases and J by 5 bases.